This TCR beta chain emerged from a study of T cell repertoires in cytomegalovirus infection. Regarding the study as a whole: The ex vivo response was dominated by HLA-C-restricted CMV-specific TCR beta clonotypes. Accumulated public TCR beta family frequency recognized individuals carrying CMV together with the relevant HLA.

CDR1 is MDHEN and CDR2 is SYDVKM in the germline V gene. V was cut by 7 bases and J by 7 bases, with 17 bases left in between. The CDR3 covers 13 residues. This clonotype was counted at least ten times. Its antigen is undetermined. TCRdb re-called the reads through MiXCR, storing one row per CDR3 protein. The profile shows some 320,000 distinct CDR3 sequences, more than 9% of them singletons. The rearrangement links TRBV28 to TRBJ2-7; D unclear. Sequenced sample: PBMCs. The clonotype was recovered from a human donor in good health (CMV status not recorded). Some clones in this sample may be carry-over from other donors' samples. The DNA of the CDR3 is TGTGCCAGCATTCAACTCTTCGGTGGGGAGCAGTACTTC. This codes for CASIQLFGGEQYF.